These T cell receptor beta chains were read from a single sample in a study of T cells in Graves' hyperthyroidism and ophthalmopathy. Using its own MiXCR run on the multiplex PCR reads, TCRdb lists one record per CDR3 protein. The sample contains 390,000 or so distinct CDR3 sequences, roughly 14% of which appear only once. The specimen sequenced was blood. Receptors originate from a man between 18 and 35 years old with Graves' ophthalmopathy. Both conserved end residues are part of each CDR3. The D gene is left open where the match is weak. Some rows mark clone size as missing; the rest say once, few, many or name a class of expanded clone.

v_call: TRBV7-8; clone_size: many; d_call: .; j_call: TRBJ2-7; cdr3_aa: CASSFKRPQDEQYF; cdr3_nt: TGTGCCAGCAGCTTCAAGCGACCCCAGGACGAGCAGTACTTC
v_call: TRBV30; clone_size: few; d_call: .; j_call: TRBJ2-5; cdr3_aa: CAWGDQETQYF; cdr3_nt: TGTGCCTGGGGGGACCAAGAGACCCAGTACTTC
v_call: TRBV5-1; clone_size: many; d_call: TRBD1; j_call: TRBJ2-5; cdr3_aa: CASSLAAGQGAGETQYF; cdr3_nt: TGCGCCAGCAGCTTGGCCGCTGGACAGGGGGCGGGAGAGACCCAGTACTTC
v_call: TRBV2; clone_size: many; d_call: .; j_call: TRBJ1-2; cdr3_aa: CASSRTQDGYGYTF; cdr3_nt: TGTGCCAGCAGTCGGACACAGGATGGCTATGGCTACACCTTC
v_call: TRBV11-2; clone_size: many; d_call: TRBD1; j_call: TRBJ1-1; cdr3_aa: CASSLTGWDTEAFF; cdr3_nt: TGTGCCAGCAGCTTGACAGGGTGGGACACTGAAGCTTTCTTT
v_call: TRBV6-6; clone_size: .; d_call: .; j_call: TRBJ1-2; cdr3_aa: CASSYSRGTYDGYTF; cdr3_nt: TGTGCCAGCAGTTACTCGAGAGGTACTTATGATGGCTACACCTTC
v_call: TRBV7-9; clone_size: many; d_call: TRBD1; j_call: TRBJ2-1; cdr3_aa: CASSYGQGLNEQFF; cdr3_nt: TGTGCCAGCAGCTATGGACAGGGGCTCAATGAGCAGTTCTTC
v_call: TRBV15; clone_size: .; d_call: TRBD2; j_call: TRBJ2-7; cdr3_aa: CATSGLNPSGRSGTYEQYF; cdr3_nt: TGTGCCACCAGCGGATTAAACCCTAGCGGGAGGTCCGGTACCTACGAGCAGTACTTC
v_call: TRBV7-2; clone_size: .; d_call: TRBD2; j_call: TRBJ2-1; cdr3_aa: CASSLAGTSGETLEQFF; cdr3_nt: TGTGCCAGCAGCTTAGCCGGGACTAGCGGGGAAACCCTGGAGCAGTTCTTC
v_call: TRBV6-6; clone_size: .; d_call: .; j_call: TRBJ2-1; cdr3_aa: CASSYSEGLVNEQFF; cdr3_nt: TGTGCCAGCAGTTACTCGGAGGGTCTCGTCAATGAGCAGTTCTTC
v_call: TRBV19; clone_size: few; d_call: .; j_call: TRBJ1-2; cdr3_aa: CASSIVRGVSYGYTF; cdr3_nt: TGTGCCAGTAGTATAGTCCGGGGGGTCTCCTATGGCTACACCTTC
v_call: TRBV7-9; clone_size: few; d_call: .; j_call: TRBJ1-1; cdr3_aa: CASSNPDRGNTEAFF; cdr3_nt: TGTGCCAGCAGCAACCCGGACCGGGGGAACACTGAAGCTTTCTTT
v_call: TRBV20-1; clone_size: many; d_call: .; j_call: TRBJ2-7; cdr3_aa: CSASGTRVSYEQYF; cdr3_nt: TGCAGTGCTTCCGGGACAAGGGTTTCCTACGAGCAGTACTTC
v_call: TRBV24-1; clone_size: .; d_call: .; j_call: TRBJ2-5; cdr3_aa: CATSEARGAGLETQYF; cdr3_nt: TGTGCCACCAGTGAGGCGAGGGGGGCAGGGCTAGAGACCCAGTACTTC
v_call: TRBV11-3; clone_size: .; d_call: TRBD2; j_call: TRBJ2-7; cdr3_aa: CASSFIAAGLAVEQYF; cdr3_nt: TGTGCCAGCAGCTTTATAGCGGCGGGACTAGCAGTCGAGCAGTACTTC
v_call: TRBV20-1; clone_size: many; d_call: TRBD2; j_call: TRBJ2-7; cdr3_aa: CSARVRLAGVHEQYF; cdr3_nt: TGCAGTGCTAGAGTCAGACTAGCGGGAGTTCACGAGCAGTACTTC
v_call: TRBV3-1; clone_size: many; d_call: .; j_call: TRBJ2-1; cdr3_aa: CASSQGGVYNEQFF; cdr3_nt: TGTGCCAGCAGCCAGGGGGGAGTCTACAATGAGCAGTTCTTC
v_call: TRBV11-2; clone_size: many; d_call: .; j_call: TRBJ2-5; cdr3_aa: CASSPLGVEETQYF; cdr3_nt: TGTGCCAGCTCTCCCCTCGGGGTGGAGGAGACCCAGTACTTC
v_call: TRBV12-3/TRBV12-4; clone_size: many; d_call: TRBD2; j_call: TRBJ2-1; cdr3_aa: CASQGRPGLAGGGAYNEQFF; cdr3_nt: TGTGCCAGCCAGGGACGGCCGGGACTAGCGGGAGGGGGGGCCTACAATGAGCAGTTCTTC
v_call: TRBV20-1; clone_size: many; d_call: .; j_call: TRBJ2-5; cdr3_aa: CSAREQETQYF; cdr3_nt: TGCAGTGCTAGAGAGCAAGAGACCCAGTACTTC
v_call: TRBV12-3/TRBV12-4; clone_size: .; d_call: TRBD2; j_call: TRBJ2-1; cdr3_aa: CASSSPGLAYNEQFF; cdr3_nt: TGTGCCAGCAGTTCCCCGGGACTAGCCTACAATGAGCAGTTCTTC
v_call: TRBV4-1; clone_size: few; d_call: .; j_call: TRBJ1-1; cdr3_aa: CASSPKQGGDTEAFF; cdr3_nt: TGCGCCAGCAGCCCGAAACAGGGAGGAGACACTGAAGCTTTCTTT
v_call: TRBV27; clone_size: few; d_call: TRBD1; j_call: TRBJ2-7; cdr3_aa: CASRTRQGYYEQYF; cdr3_nt: TGTGCCAGCAGAACCCGACAGGGCTACTACGAGCAGTACTTC
v_call: TRBV10-1; clone_size: .; d_call: TRBD1; j_call: TRBJ2-7; cdr3_aa: CASYYSGQVSYEQYF; cdr3_nt: TGCGCCAGCTACTATTCGGGACAGGTGTCCTACGAGCAGTACTTC